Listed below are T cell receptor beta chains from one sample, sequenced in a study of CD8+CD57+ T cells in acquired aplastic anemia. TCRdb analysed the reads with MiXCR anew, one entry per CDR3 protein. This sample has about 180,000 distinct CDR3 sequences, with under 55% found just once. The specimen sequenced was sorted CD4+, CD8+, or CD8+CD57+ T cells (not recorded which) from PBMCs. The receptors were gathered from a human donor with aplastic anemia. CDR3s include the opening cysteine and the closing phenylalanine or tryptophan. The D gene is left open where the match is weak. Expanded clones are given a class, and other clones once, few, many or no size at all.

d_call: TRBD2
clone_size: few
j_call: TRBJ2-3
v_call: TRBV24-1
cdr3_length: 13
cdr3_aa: CATSDWSGSTQYF
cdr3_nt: TGTGCCACCAGTGATTGGAGCGGGAGTACGCAGTATTTT

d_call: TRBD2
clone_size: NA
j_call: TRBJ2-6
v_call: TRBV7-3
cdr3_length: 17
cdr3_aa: CASSGSGANPGANVLTF
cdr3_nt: TGTGCCAGCAGCGGTAGCGGGGCGAACCCTGGAGCCAACGTCCTGACTTTC

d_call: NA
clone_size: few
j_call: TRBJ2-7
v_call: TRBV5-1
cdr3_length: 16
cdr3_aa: CASSLYGTTLAYEQYF
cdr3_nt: TGCGCCAGCAGCTTGTACGGGACAACCTTAGCCTACGAGCAGTACTTC

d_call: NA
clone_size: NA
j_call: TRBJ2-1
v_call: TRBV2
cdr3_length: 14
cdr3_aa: CASRRGAPYNEQFF
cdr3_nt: TGTGCCAGCAGACGGGGGGCGCCTTACAATGAGCAGTTCTTC

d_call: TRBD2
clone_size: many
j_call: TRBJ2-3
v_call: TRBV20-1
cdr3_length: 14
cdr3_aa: CSAKKGGSTDTQYF
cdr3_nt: TGCAGTGCCAAAAAGGGAGGGAGCACAGATACGCAGTATTTT

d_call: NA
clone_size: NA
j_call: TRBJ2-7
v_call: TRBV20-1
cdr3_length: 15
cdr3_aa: CSAGEGQGSTREQYF
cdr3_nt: TGCAGTGCCGGGGAGGGGCAGGGGAGCACGCGGGAGCAGTACTTC

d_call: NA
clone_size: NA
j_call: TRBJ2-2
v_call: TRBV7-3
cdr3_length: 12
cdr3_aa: CASSFLGGELFF
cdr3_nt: TGTGCCAGCAGCTTCCTGGGCGGGGAGCTGTTTTTT

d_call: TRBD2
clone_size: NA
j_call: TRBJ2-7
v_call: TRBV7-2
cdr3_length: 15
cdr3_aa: CASSLVPLAGAEQYF
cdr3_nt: TGTGCCAGCAGCTTAGTACCCCTAGCGGGAGCCGAGCAGTACTTC

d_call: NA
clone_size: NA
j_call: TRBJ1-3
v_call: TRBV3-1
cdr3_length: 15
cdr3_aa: CASSQEAVRENTIYF
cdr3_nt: TGTGCCAGCAGCCAAGAGGCGGTGCGGGAAAACACCATATATTTT

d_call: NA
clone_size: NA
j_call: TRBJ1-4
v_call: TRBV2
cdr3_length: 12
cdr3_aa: CASSEFNEKLFF
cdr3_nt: TGTGCCAGCAGTGAATTTAATGAAAAACTGTTTTTT

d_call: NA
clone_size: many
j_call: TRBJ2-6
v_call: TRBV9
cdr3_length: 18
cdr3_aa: CASSATTGQSSGANVLTF
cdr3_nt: TGTGCCAGCAGCGCCACAACTGGACAGAGCTCTGGGGCCAACGTCCTGACTTTC

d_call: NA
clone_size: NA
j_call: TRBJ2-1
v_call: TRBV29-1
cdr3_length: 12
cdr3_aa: CSVRTLLAEQFF
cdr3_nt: TGCAGCGTCCGCACCCTTTTGGCAGAGCAGTTCTTC

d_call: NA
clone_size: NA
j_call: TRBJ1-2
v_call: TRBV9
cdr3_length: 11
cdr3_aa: CASSTLYGYTF
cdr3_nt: TGTGCCAGCAGCACTTTGTATGGCTACACCTTC

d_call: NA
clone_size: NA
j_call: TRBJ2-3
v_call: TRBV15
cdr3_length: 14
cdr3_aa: CATSRLGVADTQYF
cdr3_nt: TGTGCCACCAGCAGATTGGGGGTAGCAGATACGCAGTATTTT